A selection of T cell receptor beta chains follows, all from one sample in a study of OX40 agonist ivuxolimab in advanced cancers. Measured with immunoSEQ multiplex PCR; TCRdb has only the in-frame clones, and not every one. The sample has roughly 64,000 clones; about 90% are singletons. Sequenced here: CD4+ or CD8+ T cells sorted from blood, sampled in a trial of the OX40 agonist ivuxolimab. The source of these receptors is an adult with an advanced solid tumor such as melanoma, head and neck, liver or kidney cancer. CDR3s include the opening cysteine and the closing phenylalanine or tryptophan. A D gene is named only where the DNA matches it firmly. Size tells how often a clone was seen (once, few, many) or the class of an expanded clone, and some rows leave it out.

>TRBV7-2|.|16|TRBJ1-3|.
CASSLAWSRAGNTIYF
TGTGCCAGCAGCTTAGCATGGTCCCGAGCTGGAAACACCATATATTTT
>TRBV18|once|15|TRBJ2-1|TRBD2
CASSPPGLALDEQFF
TGTGCCAGCTCACCACCGGGACTAGCACTGGATGAGCAGTTCTTC
>TRBV11-3|.|13|TRBJ2-3|.
CASSSNQLDTQYF
TGTGCCAGCAGCTCCAACCAATTAGATACGCAGTATTTT
>TRBV25-1|.|18|TRBJ2-1|TRBD2
CASSDFPGSSGRVDEQFF
TGTGCCAGCAGTGATTTCCCCGGGTCTAGCGGGAGGGTCGATGAGCAGTTCTTC
>TRBV19|.|13|TRBJ2-6|.
CAGGGHGANVLTF
TGTGCCGGAGGGGGGCATGGGGCCAACGTCCTGACTTTC
>TRBV30|.|14|TRBJ1-5|TRBD1
CAWQGAGGGQPQHF
TGTGCCTGGCAGGGTGCAGGGGGAGGCCAGCCCCAGCATTTT
>TRBV29-1|.|14|TRBJ2-3|.
CSVEDRSRADTQYF
TGCAGCGTTGAAGATAGGTCGAGGGCAGATACGCAGTATTTT
>TRBV25-1|.|18|TRBJ1-3|.
CASSEYRARGSSGNTIYF
TGTGCCAGCAGTGAATATAGGGCTCGGGGGAGCTCTGGAAACACCATATATTTT
>TRBV20-1|.|10|TRBJ1-1|.
CSARSDLAFF
TGCAGTGCTAGGAGCGATTTAGCTTTCTTT
>TRBV4-1|.|15|TRBJ2-7|TRBD2
CASSQGLAAPYEQYF
TGCGCCAGCAGCCAAGGGCTAGCGGCCCCATACGAGCAGTACTTC
>TRBV7-9|.|18|TRBJ2-1|TRBD2
CASSFLGTTSGRANEQFF
TGTGCCAGCAGCTTTTTAGGAACAACTAGCGGGAGGGCCAATGAGCAGTTCTTC
>TRBV2|.|16|TRBJ2-1|TRBD2
CASSARGLAGGDEQFF
TGTGCCAGCAGTGCCAGGGGACTAGCGGGAGGGGATGAGCAGTTCTTC
>TRBV6-6|.|13|TRBJ1-5|.
CASSYLGNQPQHF
TGTGCCAGCAGTTACCTGGGCAATCAGCCCCAGCATTTT
>TRBV5-6|.|14|TRBJ2-5|TRBD2
CASSLGRGQETQYF
TGTGCCAGCAGCTTAGGGCGGGGGCAAGAGACCCAGTACTTC
>TRBV6-1|.|12|TRBJ1-5|TRBD1
CATGRGLPVQHF
TGTGCCACCGGCAGGGGGCTCCCTGTCCAGCATTTT
>TRBV6-5|.|15|TRBJ2-7|TRBD2
CASRVAGGPHYEQYF
TGTGCCAGCAGGGTAGCGGGAGGGCCCCACTACGAGCAGTACTTC
>TRBV4-1|.|19|TRBJ2-5|TRBD2
CASSPGGTSAPGDQETQYF
TGCGCCAGCAGCCCCGGCGGGACTAGCGCCCCTGGGGATCAAGAGACCCAGTACTTC
>TRBV18|few|15|TRBJ1-1|TRBD1
CASSTKQGASTEAFF
TGTGCCAGCTCAACAAAACAGGGGGCTAGCACTGAAGCTTTCTTT
>TRBV11-2|.|16|TRBJ2-1|TRBD2
CASSGMSTGGYNEQFF
TGTGCCAGCAGCGGAATGTCGACGGGAGGCTACAATGAGCAGTTCTTC
>TRBV18|once|15|TRBJ2-7|TRBD2
CASSPSNPAGDEQYF
TGTGCCAGCTCACCAAGCAACCCGGCGGGGGACGAGCAGTACTTC
>TRBV5-8|.|12|TRBJ1-1|.
CASSTPITEAFF
TGTGCCAGCAGCACCCCGATCACTGAAGCTTTCTTT
>TRBV10-2|.|16|TRBJ2-2|.
CASSESLTGRTGELFF
TGCGCCAGCAGTGAGTCTTTGACAGGTCGGACCGGGGAGCTGTTTTTT
>TRBV7-6|once|17|TRBJ2-1|TRBD2
CASSAGASGNLYNEQFF
TGTGCCAGCAGCGCAGGGGCTAGCGGGAACCTCTACAATGAGCAGTTCTTC
>TRBV10-2|.|15|TRBJ1-4|TRBD1
CASSEVAGGNEKLFF
TGCGCCAGCAGTGAGGTCGCAGGGGGCAATGAAAAACTGTTTTTT
>TRBV2|.|15|TRBJ2-5|.
CASSENPTPPETQYF
TGTGCCAGCAGTGAAAACCCAACGCCGCCGGAGACCCAGTACTTC
>TRBV18|once|16|TRBJ2-5|TRBD1
CASSPTVGTGGVTQYF
TGTGCCAGCTCACCCACGGTCGGGACAGGAGGGGTGACCCAGTACTTC
>TRBV5-1|.|14|TRBJ2-7|.
CASSRTEFGYEQYF
TGCGCCAGCAGCAGGACGGAGTTTGGCTACGAGCAGTACTTC
>TRBV7-2|.|16|TRBJ1-2|TRBD1
CASSSGQGAIRGGYTF
TGTGCCAGCAGCTCCGGACAGGGGGCGATCAGAGGTGGCTACACCTTC
>TRBV18|.|16|TRBJ2-2|.
CASSPQAPGNTGELFF
TGTGCCAGCTCACCACAGGCACCTGGGAACACCGGGGAGCTGTTTTTT
>TRBV11-2|.|14|TRBJ1-1|.
CASSLGGGATEAFF
TGTGCCAGCAGCTTAGGCGGGGGTGCCACTGAAGCTTTCTTT
>TRBV6-5|.|14|TRBJ2-7|.
CASSIAGPPYEQYF
TGTGCCAGCAGTATTGCCGGGCCACCCTACGAGCAGTACTTC
>TRBV6-4|.|19|TRBJ2-5|TRBD2
CASSDSKTSGNGVKETQYF
TGTGCCAGCAGTGACTCGAAAACTAGCGGGAATGGGGTCAAAGAGACCCAGTACTTC
>TRBV10-3|.|13|TRBJ2-7|.
CAIRETPSYEQYF
TGTGCCATCAGGGAGACCCCCTCCTACGAGCAGTACTTC
>TRBV9|.|15|TRBJ1-4|.
CASSLRGEEDEKLFF
TGTGCCAGCAGCTTAAGAGGAGAAGAAGATGAAAAACTGTTTTTT
>TRBV30|.|12|TRBJ2-7|.
CAWSDGQGEQYF
TGTGCCTGGAGTGATGGGCAGGGGGAGCAGTACTTC
>TRBV27|.|18|TRBJ2-1|TRBD2
CASSLTFAGTSRYNEQFF
TGTGCCAGCAGTTTAACTTTCGCGGGGACTAGCCGTTACAATGAGCAGTTCTTC
>TRBV28|.|15|TRBJ2-1|TRBD2
CASRSTSRAINEQFF
TGTGCCAGCAGATCGACTAGCAGAGCTATCAATGAGCAGTTCTTC
>TRBV28|.|11|TRBJ2-3|.
CASGGKGTQYF
TGTGCCAGCGGAGGTAAGGGTACGCAGTATTTT
>TRBV18|.|14|TRBJ1-1|.
CASSPTRGNTEAFF
TGTGCCAGCTCACCGACGAGAGGAAACACTGAAGCTTTCTTT
>TRBV9|.|14|TRBJ1-2|.
CASGGQITNYGYTF
TGTGCCAGTGGTGGACAGATTACTAACTATGGCTACACCTTC
>TRBV13|.|15|TRBJ2-5|.
CASSLGGVALKTQYF
TGTGCCAGCAGCTTAGGCGGTGTGGCTCTGAAGACCCAGTACTTC
>TRBV6-1|.|12|TRBJ2-1|.
CASSIAANEQFF
TGTGCCAGCAGCATAGCTGCGAATGAGCAGTTCTTC
>TRBV19|once|12|TRBJ1-2|.
CASSPLGVGYTF
TGTGCCAGTAGTCCCCTGGGGGTCGGCTACACCTTC
>TRBV28|.|15|TRBJ2-7|.
CASSLGVHSSYEQYF
TGTGCCAGCAGTTTAGGCGTCCATTCCTCCTACGAGCAGTACTTC
>TRBV9|once|14|TRBJ1-1|TRBD1
CASRRDRVVTEAFF
TGTGCCAGCAGAAGGGACAGGGTAGTCACTGAAGCTTTCTTT
>TRBV11-2|.|12|TRBJ2-7|.
CASSQGGYEQYF
TGTGCCAGCAGCCAGGGGGGCTACGAGCAGTACTTC
>TRBV2|.|13|TRBJ2-5|.
CASSLLKGETQYF
TGTGCCAGCAGCCTATTAAAGGGCGAGACCCAGTACTTC
>TRBV7-9|.|15|TRBJ2-2|TRBD2
CASSLLAGVVGELFF
TGTGCCAGCAGCCTGCTAGCGGGAGTGGTCGGGGAGCTGTTTTTT
>TRBV30|.|14|TRBJ1-1|.
CAWRPGISSTEAFF
TGTGCCTGGAGACCAGGGATTTCCAGCACTGAAGCTTTCTTT
>TRBV2|.|14|TRBJ2-5|TRBD2
CASSGGGMEETQYF
TGTGCCAGCAGTGGCGGGGGAATGGAAGAGACCCAGTACTTC
>TRBV10-3|.|17|TRBJ2-1|TRBD1
CAISAQGRDRSFNEQFF
TGTGCCATCAGCGCCCAAGGTCGGGACAGGTCATTCAATGAGCAGTTCTTC
>TRBV7-8|.|16|TRBJ1-1|.
CASSLNRQSGYTEAFF
TGTGCCAGCAGCTTGAATAGACAGTCGGGATACACTGAAGCTTTCTTT
>TRBV6-5|.|15|TRBJ2-7|TRBD2
CASSSGGRKTREQYF
TGTGCCAGCAGTTCTGGCGGGAGGAAGACGAGGGAGCAGTACTTC
>TRBV19|.|15|TRBJ1-5|.
CASSITGGGNQPQHF
TGTGCCAGTAGTATAACGGGTGGGGGCAATCAGCCCCAGCATTTT
>TRBV5-6|.|14|TRBJ2-4|.
CASSLDISKNIQYF
TGTGCCAGCAGCTTGGACATCTCCAAAAACATTCAGTACTTC